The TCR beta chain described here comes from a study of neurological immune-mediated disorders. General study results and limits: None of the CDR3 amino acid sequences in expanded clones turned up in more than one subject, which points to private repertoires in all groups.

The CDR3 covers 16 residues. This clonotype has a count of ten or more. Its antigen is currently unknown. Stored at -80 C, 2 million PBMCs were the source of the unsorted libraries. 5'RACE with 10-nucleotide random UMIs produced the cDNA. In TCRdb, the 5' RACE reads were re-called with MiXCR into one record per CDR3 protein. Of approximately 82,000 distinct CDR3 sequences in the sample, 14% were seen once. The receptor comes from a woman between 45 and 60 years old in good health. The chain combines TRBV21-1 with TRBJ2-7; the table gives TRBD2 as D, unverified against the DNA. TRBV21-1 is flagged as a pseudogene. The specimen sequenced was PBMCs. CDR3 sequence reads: CASSILGDYQLYEQYF. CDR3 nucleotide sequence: TGTGCCAGCAGCATTCTAGGGGACTACCAACTATACGAGCAGTACTTC.